What follows is one T cell receptor (beta chain) and its context. The sample comes from a study of T cell changes during pregnancy in multiple sclerosis. The germline V gene has CDR1 SGDLS and CDR2 YYNGEE. CDR3 length: 15 residues. With 4 bases clipped from V and 3 bases from J, the junction kept 8 bases outside the gene matches. The repertoire was sequenced with immunoSEQ multiplex PCR; TCRdb's copy has only in-frame clones and lacks some. The sample yields roughly 69,000 clones, roughly 91% seen once. The rearrangement uses TRBV9 and TRBJ1-2; 8 bases line up with TRBD1. This receptor was identified in a female donor with multiple sclerosis, enrolled in a pregnancy study. Material: peripheral blood, obtained in the third trimester of pregnancy. The CDR3 region has the DNA TGTGCCAGCAGCCTACGGGACAGGCAGTACTATGGCTACACCTTC. Translated, it gives CASSLRDRQYYGYTF.